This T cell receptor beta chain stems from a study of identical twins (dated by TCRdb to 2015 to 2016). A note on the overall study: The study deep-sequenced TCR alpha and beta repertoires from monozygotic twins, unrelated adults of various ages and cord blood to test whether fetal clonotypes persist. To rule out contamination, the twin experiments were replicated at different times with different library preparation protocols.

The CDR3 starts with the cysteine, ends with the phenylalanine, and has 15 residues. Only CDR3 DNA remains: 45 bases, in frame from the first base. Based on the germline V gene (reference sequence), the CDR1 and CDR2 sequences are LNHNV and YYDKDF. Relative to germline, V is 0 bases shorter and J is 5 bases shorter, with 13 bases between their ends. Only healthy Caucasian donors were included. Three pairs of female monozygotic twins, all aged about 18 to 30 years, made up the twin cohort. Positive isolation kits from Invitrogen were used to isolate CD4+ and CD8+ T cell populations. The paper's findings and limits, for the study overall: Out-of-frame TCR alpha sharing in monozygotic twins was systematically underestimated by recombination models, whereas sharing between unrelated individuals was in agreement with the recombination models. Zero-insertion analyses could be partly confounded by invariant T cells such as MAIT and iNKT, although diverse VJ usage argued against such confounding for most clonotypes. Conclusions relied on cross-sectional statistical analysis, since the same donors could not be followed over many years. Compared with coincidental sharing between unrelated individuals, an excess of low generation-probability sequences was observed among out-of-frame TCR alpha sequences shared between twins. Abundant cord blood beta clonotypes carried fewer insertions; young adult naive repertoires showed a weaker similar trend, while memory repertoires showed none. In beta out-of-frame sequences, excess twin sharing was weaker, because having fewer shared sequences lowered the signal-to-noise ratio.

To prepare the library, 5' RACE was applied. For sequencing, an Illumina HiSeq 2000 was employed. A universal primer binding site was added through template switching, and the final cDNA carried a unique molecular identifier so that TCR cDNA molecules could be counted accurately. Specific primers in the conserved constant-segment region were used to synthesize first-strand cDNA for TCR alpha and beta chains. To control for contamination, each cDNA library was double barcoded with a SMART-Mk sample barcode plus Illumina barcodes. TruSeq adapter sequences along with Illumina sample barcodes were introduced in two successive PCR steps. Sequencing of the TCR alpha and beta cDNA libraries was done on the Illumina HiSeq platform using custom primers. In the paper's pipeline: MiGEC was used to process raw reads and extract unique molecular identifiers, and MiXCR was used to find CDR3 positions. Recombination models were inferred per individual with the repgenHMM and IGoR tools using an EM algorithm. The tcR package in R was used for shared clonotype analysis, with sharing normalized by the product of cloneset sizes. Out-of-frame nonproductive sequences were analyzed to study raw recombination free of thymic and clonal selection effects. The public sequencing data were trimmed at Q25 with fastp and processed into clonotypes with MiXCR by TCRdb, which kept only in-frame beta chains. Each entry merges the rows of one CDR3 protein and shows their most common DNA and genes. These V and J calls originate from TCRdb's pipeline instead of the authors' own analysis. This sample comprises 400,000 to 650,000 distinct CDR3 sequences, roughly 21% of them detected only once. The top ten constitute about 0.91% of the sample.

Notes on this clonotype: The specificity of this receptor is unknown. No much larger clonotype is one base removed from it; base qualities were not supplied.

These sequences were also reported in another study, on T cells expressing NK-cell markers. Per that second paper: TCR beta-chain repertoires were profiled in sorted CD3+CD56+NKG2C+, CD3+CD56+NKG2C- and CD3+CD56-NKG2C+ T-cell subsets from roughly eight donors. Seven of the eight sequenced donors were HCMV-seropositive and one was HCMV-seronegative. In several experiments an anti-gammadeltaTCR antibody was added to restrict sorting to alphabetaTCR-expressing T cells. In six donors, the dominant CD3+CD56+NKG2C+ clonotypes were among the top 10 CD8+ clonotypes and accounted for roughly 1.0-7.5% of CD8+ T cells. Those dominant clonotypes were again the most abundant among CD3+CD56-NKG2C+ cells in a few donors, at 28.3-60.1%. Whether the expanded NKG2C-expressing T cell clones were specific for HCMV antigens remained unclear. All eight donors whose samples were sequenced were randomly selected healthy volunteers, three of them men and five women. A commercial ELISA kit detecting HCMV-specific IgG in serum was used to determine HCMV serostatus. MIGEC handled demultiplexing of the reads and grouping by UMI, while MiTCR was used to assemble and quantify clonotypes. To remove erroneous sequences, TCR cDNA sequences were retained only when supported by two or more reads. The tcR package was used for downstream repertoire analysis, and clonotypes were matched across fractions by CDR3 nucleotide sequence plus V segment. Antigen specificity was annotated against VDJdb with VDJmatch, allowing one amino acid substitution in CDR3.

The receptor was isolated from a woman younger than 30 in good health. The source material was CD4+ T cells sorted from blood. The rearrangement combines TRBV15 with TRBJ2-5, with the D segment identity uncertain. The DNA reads TGTGCCACCAGCAGAGATATCCTAGAGCAGGAGACCCAGTACTTC. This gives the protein CATSRDILEQETQYF. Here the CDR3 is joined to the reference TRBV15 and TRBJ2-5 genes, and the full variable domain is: DAMVIQNPRYQVTQFGKPVTLSCSQTLNHNVMYWYQQKSSQAPKLLFHYYDKDFNNEADTPDNFQSRRPNTSFCFLDIRSPGLGDTAMYLCATSRDILEQETQYFGPGTRLLVL.